This TCR beta chain came from a study of blood T cell repertoires in COVID-19. Study summary: Donors in the United States, Italy and Spain gave samples during acute or convalescent COVID-19. In each case, the material was cDNA or gDNA derived from T cells, B-cell-depleted T cells, or PBMCs.

Authors' methods: How many nucleated cells were present was estimated from reference gene primer amplification. Sequenced by immunoSEQ multiplex PCR; TCRdb stores in-frame clones only, minus some. Clonal size and the V and J genes are those of that table, whereas D and trimming came from the DNA. The profile shows approximately 56,000 clones, over 80% of them singletons. This clone was found a few times. Germline CDR1 MGHRA, CDR2 YSYEKL. The CDR3 runs to 15 residues. V was cut by 3 bases and J by 0 bases, with 8 bases left in between. The chain recombines TRBV4-1 with TRBJ2-2; TRBD1 is a possible D gene (5 bases). This TCR came from a man between 70 and 80 years old with active COVID-19. The sample taken for sequencing was peripheral blood. CDR3 residues: CASSQGRANTGELFF. CDR3 nucleotide sequence: TGCGCCAGCAGCCAGGGGCGCGCGAACACCGGGGAGCTGTTTTTT.